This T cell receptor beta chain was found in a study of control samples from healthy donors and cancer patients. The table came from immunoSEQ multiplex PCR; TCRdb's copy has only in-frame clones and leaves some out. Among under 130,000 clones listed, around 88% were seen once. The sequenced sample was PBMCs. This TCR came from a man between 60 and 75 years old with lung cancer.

CDR3 protein: CASSYSGSPLHF. In DNA, the CDR3 is TGTGCCAGCAGTTATTCGGGCTCACCCCTCCACTTT. This chain uses TRBV6-5 with TRBJ1-6, with no clear D. The CDR3 length is 12 residues. The V and J ends lost 3 bases and 10 bases respectively, with 7 bases between them. Germline CDR1 MNHEY, CDR2 SVGAGI.